Each of the 2 T cell receptor beta chains below was sequenced from the same sample in a study of T cells in Graves' hyperthyroidism and ophthalmopathy. TCR beta CDR3 region amplification was performed from RNA transcripts. The primer set for the first-round RT-PCR of the TCR CDR3 was HTBI. One entry per CDR3 protein, called by TCRdb with MiXCR from the multiplex PCR reads. This table holds about 350,000 distinct CDR3 sequences, about 15% found once. Sequenced material: blood. Receptors were obtained from a woman aged 30 to 39 with Graves' hyperthyroidism.

This clonotype has at least ten counts. The chain uses TRBV28 and TRBJ2-7; 10 nucleotides align to TRBD1. The germline V gene has CDR1 MDHEN and CDR2 SYDVKM. V was clipped by 3 bases and J by 6 bases; unmatched bases: 5. The CDR3 contains 14 residues. The CDR3: CASSFRDRGAEQYF. CDR3 sequence (DNA): TGTGCCAGCAGTTTTCGGGACAGGGGAGCCGAGCAGTACTTC.

This clonotype was seen repeatedly, ten times or more. The chain recombines TRBV12-5 with TRBJ2-3; no firm D call. The CDR3 spans 13 residues. Deletions cut 3 bases from V and 0 bases from J, with 4 bases between. CDR1 and CDR2 (germline): LGHNT, FRNRAP. The CDR3 region is CASGLESTDTQYF. Written as DNA, the CDR3 is TGTGCTAGTGGTTTAGAGAGCACAGATACGCAGTATTTT.